The clone carrying this T cell receptor beta chain was observed at least ten times. The hyperthyroidism patients had all been newly diagnosed, and their disease duration was under 2 months. Their ages ranged from 18 to 65 years. Using roughly 9.4 ml of fresh peripheral blood, PBMCs were prepared. The record originates from a study of T cells in Graves' hyperthyroidism and ophthalmopathy. The investigators amplified TCR beta CDR3 regions from RNA transcripts. Researchers ran a first-round RT-PCR on the TCR CDR3 using the HTBI primer set. TCRdb re-called the multiplex PCR reads with MiXCR, one entry per CDR3 protein. The table includes 250,000 to 300,000 distinct CDR3 sequences, roughly 13% detected once. The CDR3 has 13 residues. The V gene's germline CDR1 is GTSNPN and CDR2 SVGIG (reference sequence). V was shortened by 5 bases and J by 3 bases, with 13 bases between the two germline ends.

The chain is built from TRBV30 and TRBJ1-1, with D hard to call. Material: blood. This TCR was recovered from a woman aged 40 to 50 with Graves' hyperthyroidism. The CDR3 nucleotides read TGTGCCTGGGGGGAAGACGGTTACACTGAAGCTTTCTTT. It yields the protein CAWGEDGYTEAFF.